The subject of this entry is one T cell receptor beta chain. The target antigen is unknown. This specimen belongs to a study of T cell repertoires in cytomegalovirus infection. At the level of the study: A matching HLA type, together with CMV infection, was signaled by public TCR beta signatures. Points from the study as a whole: Carriage of CMV together with the relevant HLA was identifiable through cumulative public TCR beta family frequency. CMV-specific TCR beta clonotypes restricted by HLA-C dominated the ex vivo response.

One entry per CDR3 protein, called by TCRdb with MiXCR from the reads. The sample includes some 500,000 distinct CDR3 sequences, roughly 43% of them seen just once. This CDR3 has 14 residues. In germline, CDR1 is SQVTM, CDR2 ANQGSEA. V lost 6 bases and J lost 0, with 9 bases in between. The sample here was cultured PBMCs, taken from culture after CMV antigen stimulation. The chain uses TRBV29-1 and TRBJ2-6; D gene ambiguous. This sequence was found in a human donor in good health (CMV status not recorded). Some clones in this sample may be carry-over from other donors' samples. The CDR3 region has the DNA TGCAGCGTGGCCGTGAGCTCTGGGGCCAACGTCCTGACTTTC. This gives the protein CSVAVSSGANVLTF.